These T cell receptor beta chains were read from a single sample in a study of cytomegalovirus exposure and HLA in healthy donors. Sequencing was performed with immunoSEQ multiplex PCR; in TCRdb, only in-frame clones are kept and a portion is missing. Of 100,000 to 150,000 clones in the sample, about nine tenths were seen once. The sequencing sample was made of PBMCs. These receptors originate from a woman in her late teens or twenties in good health and CMV-seronegative. Both conserved end residues are part of each CDR3. The D gene is left open where the match is weak. Expanded clones are given a class, and other clones once, few, many or no size at all.

v_call	d_call	j_call	clone_size	cdr3_aa	cdr3_nt
TRBV11-2	-	TRBJ2-7	-	CASSLAYSGSYEQYF	TGTGCCAGCAGCTTAGCTTATAGCGGCTCCTACGAGCAGTACTTC
TRBV6-5	-	TRBJ1-3	-	CASSYQGPGNTIYF	TGTGCCAGCAGTTACCAGGGGCCTGGAAACACCATATATTTT
TRBV4-1	-	TRBJ2-7	few	CASSLLSGAYEQYF	TGCGCCAGCAGCCTACTATCGGGAGCATACGAGCAGTACTTC
TRBV5-1	TRBD2	TRBJ2-3	-	CASSSRLAGIVSTDTQYF	TGCGCCAGCAGCTCCAGACTAGCGGGGATAGTGAGCACAGATACGCAGTATTTT
TRBV29-1	-	TRBJ2-7	-	CSVVWDNYEQYF	TGCAGCGTTGTATGGGACAACTACGAGCAGTACTTC
TRBV5-4	-	TRBJ2-5	-	CASSLWFGGQETQYF	TGTGCCAGCAGCTTGTGGTTCGGGGGACAAGAGACCCAGTACTTC
TRBV9	TRBD1	TRBJ2-1	-	CASSVGGQGSYNEQFF	TGTGCCAGCAGCGTAGGGGGACAGGGTTCCTACAATGAGCAGTTCTTC
TRBV9	-	TRBJ1-4	-	CASSSDSVREKLFF	TGTGCCAGCAGCTCTGACAGCGTCCGGGAAAAACTGTTTTTT
TRBV5-8	TRBD2	TRBJ2-3	-	CASSRLGGLAGLVYGDTQYF	TGTGCCAGCAGCCGCCTTGGGGGACTAGCGGGATTGGTTTATGGAGATACGCAGTATTTT
TRBV29-1	-	TRBJ2-7	-	CSVESEGRYEQYF	TGCAGCGTTGAATCGGAGGGCCGCTACGAGCAGTACTTC
TRBV13	-	TRBJ2-6	few	CASSLAYTSGANVLTF	TGTGCCAGCAGCTTAGCGTACACCTCTGGGGCCAACGTCCTGACTTTC
TRBV5-1	TRBD2	TRBJ2-7	-	CASSLRQAGGIYEQYF	TGCGCCAGCAGCTTGAGGCAGGCGGGAGGGATTTACGAGCAGTACTTC
TRBV4-2	TRBD2	TRBJ2-7	-	CASSQVSPAGPYEQYF	TGTGCCAGCAGCCAAGTCTCTCCAGCGGGACCTTACGAGCAGTACTTC
TRBV14	TRBD2	TRBJ2-7	-	CASSQFSGRWEQYF	TGTGCCAGCAGCCAATTTAGCGGGAGATGGGAGCAGTACTTC
TRBV11-2	-	TRBJ1-3	-	CASSPRVLDGNTIYF	TGTGCCAGCAGCCCCAGGGTACTGGATGGAAACACCATATATTTT
TRBV21-1	-	TRBJ2-5	-	CASSRPPWGRGREETQYF	TGTGCCAGCAGCAGGCCCCCCTGGGGTAGGGGGCGTGAAGAGACCCAGTACTTC
TRBV25-1	TRBD2	TRBJ2-5	-	CASSFRLAGGVQETQYF	TGTGCCAGCAGTTTTAGACTAGCGGGAGGGGTCCAAGAGACCCAGTACTTC
TRBV2	TRBD2	TRBJ2-1	-	CASSPGLAADNEQFF	TGTGCCAGCAGCCCGGGACTAGCGGCTGACAATGAGCAGTTCTTC
TRBV21-1	-	TRBJ2-6	-	CASSKGDRGPYSGANVLTF	TGTGCCAGCAGCAAGGGGGACAGGGGGCCCTACTCTGGGGCCAACGTCCTGACTTTC
TRBV13	-	TRBJ2-1	-	CASSLTGYEQFF	TGTGCCAGCAGCTTAACGGGGTATGAGCAGTTCTTC
TRBV10-1	-	TRBJ2-7	-	CASSVSSKSYEQYF	TGCGCCAGCAGTGTAAGTAGTAAGTCCTACGAGCAGTACTTC
TRBV7-2	-	TRBJ2-5	-	CASSLGFWTVQETQYF	TGTGCCAGCAGCTTAGGGTTTTGGACAGTCCAAGAGACCCAGTACTTC
TRBV4-1	TRBD2	TRBJ2-1	-	CASSLKSGGSSYNEQFF	TGCGCCAGCAGCCTCAAGAGTGGCGGGAGCTCCTACAATGAGCAGTTCTTC
TRBV5-1	-	TRBJ1-3	-	CASSLAGPSSGNTIYF	TGCGCCAGCAGCTTGGCGGGTCCAAGCTCTGGAAACACCATATATTTT
TRBV6-5	TRBD1	TRBJ2-7	-	CASSYMGQGAYEQYF	TGTGCCAGCAGTTACATGGGACAGGGGGCATACGAGCAGTACTTC
TRBV27	-	TRBJ2-3	-	CASSLKGTDTQYF	TGTGCCAGCAGTTTGAAGGGGACAGATACGCAGTATTTT
TRBV7-3	-	TRBJ1-2	-	CASSGPGSYGYTF	TGTGCCAGCAGCGGGCCGGGATCCTATGGCTACACCTTC
TRBV20-1	-	TRBJ1-4	-	CSALGAEKLFF	TGCAGTGCCCTAGGGGCAGAAAAACTGTTTTTT
TRBV27	TRBD2	TRBJ2-7	-	CASSLLSSGEQYF	TGTGCCAGCAGTTTATTGTCTAGCGGGGAGCAGTACTTC
TRBV5-1	TRBD1	TRBJ2-3	-	CASSPTGTGDTDTQYF	TGCGCCAGCAGCCCTACCGGGACAGGGGACACAGATACGCAGTATTTT
TRBV10-3	-	TRBJ1-1	-	CAMGGGTEAFF	TGTGCCATGGGGGGTGGTACTGAAGCTTTCTTT
TRBV9	TRBD2	TRBJ2-5	-	CASSVTPREEETQYF	TGTGCCAGCAGCGTAACCCCTCGGGAGGAAGAGACCCAGTACTTC
TRBV6-1	-	TRBJ2-3	-	CASSEIRGGGTDTQYF	TGTGCCAGCAGTGAAATTCGCGGCGGAGGCACAGATACGCAGTATTTT
TRBV5-1	TRBD1	TRBJ2-7	-	CASSLMGQGSYEQYF	TGCGCCAGCAGCTTGATGGGACAGGGATCCTACGAGCAGTACTTC
TRBV19	-	TRBJ2-7	-	CASSFGLMSSYEQYF	TGTGCCAGTAGTTTCGGGTTGATGAGCTCCTACGAGCAGTACTTC
TRBV29-1	-	TRBJ2-3	-	CSPRGVTDTQYF	TGCAGCCCCAGGGGGGTCACAGATACGCAGTATTTT
TRBV19	-	TRBJ1-3	-	CASSQPGQGNTIYF	TGTGCCAGTAGTCAGCCGGGACAAGGAAACACCATATATTTT
TRBV12-1	-	TRBJ1-5	-	CASICGASNQPQHF	TGTGCCAGCATTTGCGGTGCGAGCAATCAGCCCCAGCATTTT
TRBV27	TRBD1	TRBJ2-5	-	CASSLAEIQGARGETQYF	TGTGCCAGCAGTTTAGCCGAAATACAGGGGGCTAGGGGAGAGACCCAGTACTTC
TRBV11-3	TRBD1	TRBJ2-5	-	CASSFGTGPGETQYF	TGTGCCAGCAGTTTTGGGACAGGTCCCGGGGAGACCCAGTACTTC
TRBV12-5	-	TRBJ2-7	-	CASGLGGPYEQYF	TGTGCTAGTGGTTTGGGCGGGCCCTACGAGCAGTACTTC